This T cell receptor beta chain was recovered during a study of early T cells in non-severe SARS-CoV-2 infection. Unique molecular identifier tags were affixed to discrete cDNA molecules. Via MiXCR, TCRdb re-called the 5' RACE reads, giving one row per CDR3 protein. The sample carries approximately 81,000 distinct CDR3 sequences, approximately 13% recorded once. This clonotype appeared a few times. Input material: whole blood. The sequence was obtained from an adult who was a healthcare worker with PCR-confirmed SARS-CoV-2 infection or an uninfected control (not recorded which).

The CDR3 DNA follows: TGTGCCAGCAGGCCCGATACAAGCTCCTACGAGCAGTACTTC. Residues: CASRPDTSSYEQYF. This chain joins TRBV12-3 or TRBV12-4 and TRBJ2-7; no reliable D call. The CDR3 runs 14 residues. With 6 bases removed from V and 0 bases from J, the gap between germline ends came to 12 bases.